These T cell receptor beta chains were read from a single sample in a study of blood T cells in healthy people across ages. Each CDR3 protein is one row after TCRdb ran MiXCR on the 5' RACE reads. The data hold around 1,000,000 distinct CDR3 sequences, with 20% to 25% observed a single time. These data were also filed under a second study, of T cells of mothers and their children.

The material sequenced was blood. The receptors were sampled from a girl aged 2 to 9 in good health. CDR3s include the opening cysteine and the closing phenylalanine or tryptophan. Fields, in order: clone size, CDR3 length, V gene, D gene, J gene, CDR3 protein, CDR3 DNA. D genes are given only for firm matches. The listing skips clone size in some rows; elsewhere it reads once, few, many or a size class.

-	15	TRBV7-3	-	TRBJ2-3	CASSLISSSTDTQYF	TGTGCCAGCAGCTTAATTTCTTCTAGCACAGATACGCAGTATTTT
-	14	TRBV6-5	TRBD1	TRBJ1-6	CASMPGDRASPLHF	TGTGCCAGCATGCCCGGAGACAGGGCCTCACCCCTCCACTTT
few	16	TRBV15	TRBD2	TRBJ2-7	CATSTHDGGLAYEQYF	TGTGCCACCAGCACGCACGACGGAGGACTAGCTTACGAGCAGTACTTC
few	14	TRBV11-2	-	TRBJ2-1	CASSPRTVYNEQFF	TGTGCCAGCAGCCCCCGGACAGTTTACAATGAGCAGTTCTTC
-	12	TRBV5-6	-	TRBJ1-2	CASRILRVGYTF	TGTGCCAGCAGAATACTCAGAGTTGGCTACACCTTC
few	14	TRBV6-6	TRBD2	TRBJ2-1	CASSIAGPYNEQFF	TGTGCCAGCAGTATAGCGGGACCCTACAATGAGCAGTTCTTC
few	13	TRBV20-1	-	TRBJ1-2	CSARVGTPYGYTF	TGCAGTGCTAGAGTCGGGACTCCATATGGCTACACCTTC
few	15	TRBV7-9	-	TRBJ2-6	CASSPTGNGANVLTF	TGTGCCAGCAGCCCTACAGGAAATGGGGCCAACGTCCTGACTTTC
few	13	TRBV6-2/TRBV6-3	-	TRBJ1-2	CASSYVSNYGYTF	TGTGCCAGCAGTTACGTGTCTAACTATGGCTACACCTTC
-	14	TRBV3-1	-	TRBJ2-4	CASSQEGGRNIQYF	TGTGCCAGCAGCCAAGAAGGGGGAAGAAACATTCAGTACTTC
few	11	TRBV6-6	-	TRBJ2-5	CATSTGEAQYF	TGTGCCACCAGTACAGGAGAGGCCCAGTACTTC
-	14	TRBV28	TRBD1	TRBJ1-1	CACSPTGAYTEAFF	TGTGCCTGCAGTCCGACAGGGGCTTATACTGAAGCTTTCTTT
once	13	TRBV4-3	-	TRBJ2-1	CASSQGRLTEQFF	TGCGCCAGCAGCCAAGGGAGGCTTACTGAGCAGTTCTTC
-	14	TRBV2	TRBD1	TRBJ1-2	CASSTAGTAGSYTF	TGTGCCAGCAGTACTGCCGGGACAGCCGGGAGCTACACCTTC
-	13	TRBV29-1	-	TRBJ1-2	CSVPGHPAYGYTF	TGCAGCGTGCCAGGACATCCCGCCTATGGCTACACCTTC
-	11	TRBV28	-	TRBJ1-4	CASSLAGGLFF	TGTGCCAGCAGTTTAGCCGGAGGGCTGTTTTTT
few	14	TRBV2	-	TRBJ2-3	CARRHRGGTDTQYF	TGTGCCAGAAGACACCGTGGGGGCACAGATACGCAGTATTTT
-	13	TRBV5-1	-	TRBJ2-2	CASSFGYTGELFF	TGCGCCAGCAGCTTTGGGTACACCGGGGAGCTGTTTTTT
few	13	TRBV20-1	-	TRBJ2-5	CSARRLTEETQYF	TGCAGTGCTAGACGACTAACGGAAGAGACCCAGTACTTC
few	11	TRBV11-3	-	TRBJ2-1	CASSLRERQFF	TGTGCCAGCAGCTTAAGGGAAAGGCAGTTCTTC
-	16	TRBV20-1	-	TRBJ2-1	CSARDLGSSLYNEQFF	TGCAGTGCTAGAGATCTAGGTTCCTCACTTTACAATGAGCAGTTCTTC
-	15	TRBV6-5	-	TRBJ1-5	CASSYSYPGDQPQHF	TGTGCCAGCAGTTACTCGTATCCGGGTGATCAGCCCCAGCATTTT
-	16	TRBV7-9	-	TRBJ2-2	CASSFEAGRRTGELFF	TGTGCCAGCAGCTTTGAGGCAGGGAGGAGGACCGGGGAGCTGTTTTTT
few	13	TRBV20-1	-	TRBJ1-1	CSAPGTRNTEAFF	TGCAGTGCTCCAGGGACCCGAAACACTGAAGCTTTCTTT
few	15	TRBV7-2	TRBD2	TRBJ2-1	CASSPVSGPYDEQFF	TGTGCCAGCAGCCCCGTTAGCGGGCCCTACGATGAGCAGTTCTTC
-	14	TRBV7-9	-	TRBJ2-2	CASGGTEHTGELFF	TGTGCCAGCGGGGGGACAGAGCACACCGGGGAGCTGTTTTTT
-	16	TRBV28	TRBD2	TRBJ2-1	CASSPALAGSMNEQFF	TGTGCCAGCAGTCCGGCCCTAGCGGGATCAATGAATGAGCAGTTCTTC
few	16	TRBV6-1	-	TRBJ1-2	CASSEEEGRTNYGYTF	TGTGCCAGCAGTGAAGAGGAGGGCAGGACTAACTATGGCTACACCTTC
-	17	TRBV5-1	TRBD2	TRBJ2-3	CASSTAPTTSSTDTQYF	TGCGCCAGCAGCACGGCCCCCACGACTAGCAGCACAGATACGCAGTATTTT
-	15	TRBV4-1	-	TRBJ2-1	CASSQFEGSYNEQFF	TGCGCCAGCAGCCAATTTGAGGGGTCCTACAATGAGCAGTTCTTC
-	14	TRBV9	-	TRBJ2-1	CASSGLLGDNEQFF	TGTGCCAGCAGCGGCCTATTGGGGGACAATGAGCAGTTCTTC
-	14	TRBV29-1	-	TRBJ2-1	CSAEGVREGNEQFF	TGCAGCGCCGAGGGGGTTAGGGAGGGGAATGAGCAGTTCTTC
-	14	TRBV2	-	TRBJ2-7	CASSEFGGQYEQYF	TGTGCCAGCAGTGAGTTCGGGGGGCAGTACGAGCAGTACTTC
few	15	TRBV4-3	-	TRBJ2-1	CASSQVRAGYNEQFF	TGCGCCAGCAGCCAAGTTCGGGCAGGTTACAATGAGCAGTTCTTC
-	14	TRBV7-3	-	TRBJ1-2	CASSITGSGGGYTF	TGTGCCAGCAGCATAACGGGTTCTGGAGGAGGCTACACCTTC
many	15	TRBV5-1	TRBD2	TRBJ2-1	CASSPGTSGYNEQFF	TGTGCCAGCAGCCCTGGGACTAGCGGGTACAATGAGCAGTTCTTC
-	14	TRBV10-3	-	TRBJ1-2	CAISAGPSSYGYTF	TGTGCCATCAGTGCAGGGCCGTCTTCGTATGGCTACACCTTC
few	14	TRBV6-5	-	TRBJ2-3	CASRPPLRTDTQYF	TGTGCCAGTCGGCCTCCCCTAAGGACAGATACGCAGTATTTT
-	17	TRBV5-5	TRBD2	TRBJ2-1	CASSPGTSGSNYNEQFF	TGTGCCAGCAGCCCTGGGACTAGCGGGAGTAACTACAATGAGCAGTTCTTC
few	13	TRBV7-6	TRBD2	TRBJ2-7	CASRAGGPYEQYF	TGTGCCAGCAGAGCGGGAGGCCCCTACGAGCAGTACTTC
few	12	TRBV9	-	TRBJ1-4	CASSDPDPELFF	TGTGCCAGCAGCGACCCAGACCCCGAACTGTTTTTT
few	15	TRBV27	TRBD2	TRBJ2-7	CASSRGTSGSNEQYF	TGTGCCAGCAGCCGTGGGACTAGCGGGAGCAACGAGCAGTACTTC
-	14	TRBV29-1	-	TRBJ1-1	CSVASQDGNTEAFF	TGCAGCGTTGCGTCCCAGGACGGGAACACTGAAGCTTTCTTT
-	17	TRBV5-1	-	TRBJ1-1	CASSLESRDRANTEAFF	TGCGCCAGCAGCTTGGAGTCCAGGGACCGGGCGAACACTGAAGCTTTCTTT
-	15	TRBV7-2	TRBD2	TRBJ2-3	CASSPAGGKADTQYF	TGTGCCAGCAGCCCAGCGGGGGGGAAGGCAGATACGCAGTATTTT
-	14	TRBV6-2/TRBV6-3	-	TRBJ2-7	CASRTTGTPYEQYF	TGTGCCAGCAGGACTACAGGGACCCCCTACGAGCAGTACTTC